The next 10 T cell receptor beta chains were all read from a single sample in a study of sequential checkpoint blockade in melanoma. Generated by immunoSEQ multiplex PCR, the TCRdb table keeps only in-frame clones and is missing some. The sample holds about 22,000 clones, approximately 71% seen once. Treatment noted: randomized to nivolumab then ipilimumab (arm A) or the reverse (arm B). This material consisted of CD8+ T cells sorted from blood (inferred from file names), taken from a patient given nivolumab and ipilimumab in sequence. The receptors come from a human donor with melanoma.

The chain couples TRBV5-6 to TRBJ1-2; D not certain. This CDR3 region has 15 residues. V dropped 6 bases and J dropped 0 bases, with 15 bases sitting between them. The germline CDR1 and CDR2 sequences are SGHDT and YYEEEE. CDR3 nucleotide sequence: TGTGCCAGCACCTGGCGCGCAGGTGCTAACTATGGCTACACCTTC. Translating it yields CASTWRAGANYGYTF.

The chain couples TRBV27 to TRBJ2-2; D is perhaps TRBD2 (6 bases). Germline CDR1 is MNHEY and CDR2 is SMNVEV (reference sequence). The CDR3 spans 14 residues. V lost 9 bases to trimming and J lost 6 bases, with 17 bases between them. In nucleotides, the CDR3 is TGTGCCAGTCGGGGGAGCGGCCACTCCGGGGAGCTGTTTTTT. This encodes CASRGSGHSGELFF.

The chain recombines TRBV27 with TRBJ2-3; 7 bases fit TRBD1. CDR1 MNHEY and CDR2 SMNVEV come from the germline V gene (reference sequence). Trimming took 5 bases from V and 4 from J; bases not matched to a gene: 9. The CDR3 is 15 amino acids. This CDR3 is CASSPLLTGPDTQYF. The CDR3 DNA is TGTGCCAGCAGTCCGCTCTTGACAGGGCCAGATACGCAGTATTTT.

The gene calls are TRBV5-6 and TRBJ2-1; the match to TRBD1 covers 7 bases. This CDR3 has 12 amino acids. Germline V gene sequence: CDR1 SGHDT, CDR2 YYEEEE. V shed 1 base, J shed 13 bases, and the junction held 5 bases outside the gene matches. The CDR3 DNA follows: TGTGCCAGCAGCTTGCCACAGGGGCAACAGTTCTTC. Encoded protein: CASSLPQGQQFF.

This clone came up a few times. The chain joins TRBV6-8 to TRBJ1-6, with a possible D match to TRBD1 (6 bases). The CDR3 has 12 residues. The V end was cut by 6 bases, the J end by 9 bases, with 9 bases between. Germline V gene data show CDR1 as MNHGY and CDR2 as SAAAGT. This chain's CDR3 is CASSPRGSPLHF. The CDR3 region has the DNA TGTGCCAGCAGCCCCAGGGGTTCACCCCTCCACTTT.

The chain links TRBV6-5 to TRBJ2-7, with D tentatively TRBD2 (5 bases). The CDR3 spans 14 residues. Deletions cut 0 bases from V and 2 bases from J, with 8 bases between. Germline V gene sequence: CDR1 MNHEY, CDR2 SVGAGI. As DNA, the CDR3 is TGTGCCAGCAGTTACTCAGGGAGACCCTACGAGCAGTACTTC. Protein product: CASSYSGRPYEQYF.

V and J are TRBV4-1 and TRBJ2-5, with a weak D call TRBD2 (6 bases). This CDR3 region has 16 residues. Germline assignment: CDR1 MGHRA and CDR2 YSYEKL. Trimming stripped 3 bases from V and 6 bases from J, with 20 bases between. In DNA form, the CDR3 reads TGCGCCAGCAGCCAGGGGGAGGCGGGGAGCTGGAAGACCCAGTACTTC. Amino acid sequence: CASSQGEAGSWKTQYF.

This clone was seen a few times. The V and J genes are TRBV4-2 and TRBJ1-1; no clear D gene. V was cut by 2 bases and J by 8 bases, with 15 bases left in between. This CDR3 is 14 amino acids long. Germline assignment: CDR1 LGHNA and CDR2 YNFKEQ. The CDR3 spells CASSQTGGGFEAFF. For the CDR3, the DNA is TGTGCCAGCAGCCAAACTGGTGGAGGATTCGAAGCTTTCTTT.

The chain uses TRBV5-6 and TRBJ1-2; TRBD1 matches at 9 bases. Germline lookup yields CDR1 SGHDT and CDR2 YYEEEE. V gave up 0 bases and J gave up 7 bases; unmatched junction bases: 13. The CDR3 runs to 17 residues. Written as DNA, the CDR3 is TGTGCCAGCAGCTTGGCCCGACGGGGGACAGGGTATGGTGGCTACACCTTC. Translating gives CASSLARRGTGYGGYTF.

The chain employs TRBV9 and TRBJ1-6; 8 nucleotides align to TRBD1. Germline V gene sequence: CDR1 SGDLS, CDR2 YYNGEE. J lost 11 bases, V lost 1 base, and 23 bases had no gene match. CDR3 length: 20 amino acids. CDR3 DNA: TGTGCCAGCAGCGTATCACCGGGACAGGCCACACCGGGATTTTTAGCACCCCTCCACTTT. Translating gives CASSVSPGQATPGFLAPLHF. The full variable domain, its missing parts supplied by reference TRBV9 and TRBJ1-6, is DSGVTQTPKHLITATGQRVTLRCSPRSGDLSVYWYQQSLDQGLQFLIQYYNGEERAKGNILERFSAQQFPDLHSELNLSSLELGDSALYFCASSVSPGQATPGFLAPLHFGNGTRLTVT.